Presented here are 3 T cell receptor beta chains from one specimen sequenced in a study of blood T cell repertoires in COVID-19 (dated by TCRdb to 2020 to 2022). The library was prepared using the immunoSEQ multiplex PCR assay. TCRdb obtained this table from immuneACCESS and retained in-frame rearrangements with V and J assigned. These tables miss some clones; where compared with another copy, unresolved V genes account for less than half of the shortfall, and the remainder is unexplained. In all, the sample holds about 210,000 clones, and 80% to 90% of those were seen once. Roughly 8.7% of the sample is held by the ten biggest clonotypes. Sequencing was performed on PBMCs or T cells enriched from blood (not recorded which). These receptor sequences come from a man aged 40-55 years who had recovered from COVID-19.

This clone was counted between two and nine times. This rearrangement joins TRBV10-3 to TRBJ1-4; 7 bases map to TRBD1. The ends lost 4 bases at V and 7 bases at J; junction bases unmatched: 6. The CDR3 extends over 14 amino acids. CDR1 and CDR2 from the germline V gene are ENHRY and SYGVKD. CDR3 nucleotide sequence: TGTGCCATCAGTGGTGACAGGGTGGGTGAAAAACTGTTTTTT. Protein sequence: CAISGDRVGEKLFF.

This clone turned up a few times. This chain uses TRBV2 with TRBJ2-2; TRBD1 matches 10 bases. Germline CDR1 is SNHLY and CDR2 is FYNNEI. Losses at the gene ends were 10 bases for V and 4 bases for J; bases not matched to a gene: 9. The CDR3 loop spans 15 amino acids. CDR3 sequence (DNA): TGTGCCATTATTCCCGGGACAGGGGCCACCGGGGAGCTGTTTTTT. Its protein product is CAIIPGTGATGELFF.

The CDR3 DNA sequence: TGTGCCAGCAGCCTTCTACAGGGCTTCTCCTCAGGGGGTGGCTACACCTTC. The encoded protein is CASSLLQGFSSGGGYTF. The chain links TRBV3-1 (or the pseudogene TRBV3-2) to TRBJ1-2; 7 nucleotides align to TRBD1. The CDR3 sequence is 17 residues long. Germline CDR1 and CDR2: LGHDT and YNNKEL (reference sequence). J gave up 7 bases and V 4 bases, and 18 bases lay outside the gene matches.